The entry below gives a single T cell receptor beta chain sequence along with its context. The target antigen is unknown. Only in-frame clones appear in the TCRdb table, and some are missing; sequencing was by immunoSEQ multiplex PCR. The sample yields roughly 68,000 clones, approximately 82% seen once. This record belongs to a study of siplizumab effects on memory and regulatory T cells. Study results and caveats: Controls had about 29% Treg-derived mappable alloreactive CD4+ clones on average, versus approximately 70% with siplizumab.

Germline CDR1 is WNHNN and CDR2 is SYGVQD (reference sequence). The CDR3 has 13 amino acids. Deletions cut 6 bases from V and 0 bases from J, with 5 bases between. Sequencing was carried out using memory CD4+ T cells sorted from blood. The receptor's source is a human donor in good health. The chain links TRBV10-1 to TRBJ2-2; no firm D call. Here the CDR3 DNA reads TGCGCCAGCAGCGCTACGAACACCGGGGAGCTGTTTTTT. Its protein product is CASSATNTGELFF.